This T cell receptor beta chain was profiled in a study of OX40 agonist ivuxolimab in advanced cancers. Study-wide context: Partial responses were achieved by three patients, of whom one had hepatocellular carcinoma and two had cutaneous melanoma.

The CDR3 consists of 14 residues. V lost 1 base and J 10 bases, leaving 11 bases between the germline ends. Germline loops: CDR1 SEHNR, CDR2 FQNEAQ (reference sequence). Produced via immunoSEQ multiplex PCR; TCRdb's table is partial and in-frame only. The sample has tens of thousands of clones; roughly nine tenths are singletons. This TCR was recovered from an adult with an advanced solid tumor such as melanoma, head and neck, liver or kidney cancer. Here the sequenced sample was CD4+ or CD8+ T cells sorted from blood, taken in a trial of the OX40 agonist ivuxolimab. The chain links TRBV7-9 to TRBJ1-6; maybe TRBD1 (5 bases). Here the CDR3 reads CASSLDQGTSPLHF. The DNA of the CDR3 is TGTGCCAGCAGCTTAGATCAGGGAACCTCACCCCTCCACTTT.